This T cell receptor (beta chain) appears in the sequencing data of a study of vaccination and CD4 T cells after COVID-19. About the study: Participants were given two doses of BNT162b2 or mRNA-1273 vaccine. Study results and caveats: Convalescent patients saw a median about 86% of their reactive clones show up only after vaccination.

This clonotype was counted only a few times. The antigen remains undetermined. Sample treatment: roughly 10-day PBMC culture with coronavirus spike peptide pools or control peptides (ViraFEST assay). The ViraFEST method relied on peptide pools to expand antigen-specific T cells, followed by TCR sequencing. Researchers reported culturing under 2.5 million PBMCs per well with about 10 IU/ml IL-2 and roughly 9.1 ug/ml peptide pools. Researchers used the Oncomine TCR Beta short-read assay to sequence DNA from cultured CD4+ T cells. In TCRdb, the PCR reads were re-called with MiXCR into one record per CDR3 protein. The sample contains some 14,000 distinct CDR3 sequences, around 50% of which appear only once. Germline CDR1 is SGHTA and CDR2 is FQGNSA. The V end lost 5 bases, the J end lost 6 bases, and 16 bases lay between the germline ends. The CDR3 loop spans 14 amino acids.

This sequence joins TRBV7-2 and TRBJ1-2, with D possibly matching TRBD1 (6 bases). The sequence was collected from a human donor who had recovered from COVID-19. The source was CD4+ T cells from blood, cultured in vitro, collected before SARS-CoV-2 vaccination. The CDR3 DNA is TGTGCCAGCAGCCCCGAGACAGGATACAATGGCTACACCTTC. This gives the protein CASSPETGYNGYTF. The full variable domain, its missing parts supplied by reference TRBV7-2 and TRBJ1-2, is GAGVSQSPSNKVTEKGKDVELRCDPISGHTALYWYRQSLGQGLEFLIYFQGNSAPDKSGLPSDRFSAERTGGSVSTLTIQRTQQEDSAVYLCASSPETGYNGYTFGSGTRLTVV.